The present T cell receptor (beta chain) was sequenced within a study of blood T cell repertoires in COVID-19. Overall study: The cDNA or gDNA used as material had been derived from T cells, B-cell-depleted T cells, or PBMCs.

The repertoire was sequenced with immunoSEQ multiplex PCR; TCRdb's copy has only in-frame clones and lacks some. The sample lists about 390,000 clones; around nine tenths were seen once. This clone was recorded only once. The same CDR3 arises from other DNA sequences in this sample as well. The sequenced sample was PBMCs or T cells enriched from blood (not recorded which). The sequence was collected from a woman aged 45-65 years who had recovered from COVID-19.

CDR3 in amino acids: CASSLEGRVSGNTIYF. CDR3 nucleotides: TGCGCCAGCAGCTTGGAGGGCAGGGTCTCTGGAAACACCATATATTTT. The rearrangement uses TRBV5-1 and TRBJ1-3, with D perhaps TRBD1 (5 bases). This CDR3 is 16 amino acids long. Germline CDR1 SGHRS, CDR2 YFSETQ. V was pared by 0 bases and J by 0 bases, with 10 bases between.